The following is a TCR beta chain sequence with its context. The germline V gene has CDR1 LGHNA and CDR2 YNFKEQ. The germline V and J ends were trimmed by 1 base and 4 bases, with 14 bases remaining between them. The CDR3 is made up of 16 amino acids. This sample is drawn from a study of cytomegalovirus exposure and HLA in healthy donors. PCR employed 60 Vbeta and 13 Jbeta primers. The repertoire was sequenced with immunoSEQ multiplex PCR; TCRdb's copy has only in-frame clones and lacks some. The sample includes 150,000 to 200,000 clones, around 82% of them seen just once. The chain carries TRBV4-2 and TRBJ1-5; weak D call: TRBD1 (6 bases). This sequence originates from a man between 18 and 29 years old in good health and CMV-seronegative. Sequencing used PBMCs. CDR3 in amino acids: CASSQVQGLRNQPQHF. As DNA, the CDR3 is TGTGCCAGCAGCCAAGTGCAGGGGTTGAGAAATCAGCCCCAGCATTTT.